This TCR beta chain was observed in a study of Ad26.COV2.S vaccination and SARS-CoV-2 variants. The germline V gene encodes CDR1 SGHRS and CDR2 YFSETQ. The CDR3 is 13 residues long. With 5 bases removed from V and 9 bases from J, the gap between germline ends came to 12 bases. Produced via immunoSEQ multiplex PCR; TCRdb's table is partial and in-frame only. In the table there are more than 300,000 clones, around 90% of which are singletons. Sample treatment: some 20 received Ad26.COV2.S at low or high dose, single or two shots; 5 received placebo; per-sample allocation not given. Samples were taken on day 63 after the first vaccine or placebo injection.

The sample here was peripheral blood, taken in a trial of Ad26.COV2.S vaccine versus placebo. This chain joins TRBV5-1 and TRBJ1-6, with D possibly TRBD1 on 5 matching bases. This TCR was sampled from a person between 18 and 60 years old who received the Ad26.COV2.S COVID-19 vaccine or a placebo. In DNA form, the CDR3 reads TGCGCCAGCAGGGGCAGGGAGGGTTCACCCCTCCACTTT. As protein: CASRGREGSPLHF.